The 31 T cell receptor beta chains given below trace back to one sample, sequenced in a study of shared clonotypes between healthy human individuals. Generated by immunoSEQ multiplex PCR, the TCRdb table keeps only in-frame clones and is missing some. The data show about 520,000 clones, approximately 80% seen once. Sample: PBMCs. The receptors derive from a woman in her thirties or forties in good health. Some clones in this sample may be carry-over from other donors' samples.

The CDR3 loop reads CASSSGLAGGQENEQFF. For the CDR3, the DNA is TGTGCCAGCAGCTCCGGACTAGCGGGAGGGCAAGAGAATGAGCAGTTCTTC. This chain uses TRBV7-2 with TRBJ2-1, with 15 bases matching TRBD2. V lost 4 bases and J lost 7; bases outside the gene matches: 8. This CDR3 comprises 17 residues. Germline CDR1 and CDR2: SGHTA and FQGNSA.

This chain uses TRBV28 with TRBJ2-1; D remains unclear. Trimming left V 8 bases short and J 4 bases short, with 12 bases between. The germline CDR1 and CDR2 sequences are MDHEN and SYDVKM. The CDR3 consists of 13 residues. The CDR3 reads CASLNRAYNEQFF. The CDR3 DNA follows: TGTGCCAGCTTGAATAGGGCTTACAATGAGCAGTTCTTC.

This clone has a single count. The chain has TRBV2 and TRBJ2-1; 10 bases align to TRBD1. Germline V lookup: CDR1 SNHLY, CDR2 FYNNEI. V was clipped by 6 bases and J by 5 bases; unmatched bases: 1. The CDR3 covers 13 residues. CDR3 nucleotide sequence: TGTGCCAGCAGGACAGGGGGCCACAATGAGCAGTTCTTC. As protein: CASRTGGHNEQFF.

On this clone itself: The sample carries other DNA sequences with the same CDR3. This CDR3 is CASRTGYTEAFF. The CDR3 coding sequence is TGTGCCAGCCGCACAGGGTATACTGAAGCTTTCTTT. The V gene is TRBV19, the J gene TRBJ1-1; tentative D call: TRBD1 (6 bases). V dropped 9 bases and J dropped 5 bases, with 13 bases sitting between them. Germline V gene data show CDR1 as LNHDA and CDR2 as SQIVND (reference sequence). The CDR3 has 12 residues.

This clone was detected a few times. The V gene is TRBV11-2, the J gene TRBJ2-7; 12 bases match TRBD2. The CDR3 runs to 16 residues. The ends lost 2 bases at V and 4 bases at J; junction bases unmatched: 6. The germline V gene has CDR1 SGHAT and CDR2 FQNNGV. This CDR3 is CASSLLVGTSGYEQYF. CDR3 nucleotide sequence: TGTGCCAGCAGCTTATTAGTCGGGACTAGCGGGTACGAGCAGTACTTC.

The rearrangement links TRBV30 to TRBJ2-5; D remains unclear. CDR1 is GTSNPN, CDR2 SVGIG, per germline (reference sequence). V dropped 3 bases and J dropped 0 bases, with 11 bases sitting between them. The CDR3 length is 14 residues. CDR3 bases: TGTGCCTGGAGCGGGCTGACCAACCAAGAGACCCAGTACTTC. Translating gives CAWSGLTNQETQYF.

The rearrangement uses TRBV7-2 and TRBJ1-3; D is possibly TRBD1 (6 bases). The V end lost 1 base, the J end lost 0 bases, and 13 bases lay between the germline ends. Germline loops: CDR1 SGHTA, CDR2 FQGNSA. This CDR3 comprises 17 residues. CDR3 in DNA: TGTGCCAGCAGCTTAGGACCGACAGGTTACTCTGGAAACACCATATATTTT. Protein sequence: CASSLGPTGYSGNTIYF.

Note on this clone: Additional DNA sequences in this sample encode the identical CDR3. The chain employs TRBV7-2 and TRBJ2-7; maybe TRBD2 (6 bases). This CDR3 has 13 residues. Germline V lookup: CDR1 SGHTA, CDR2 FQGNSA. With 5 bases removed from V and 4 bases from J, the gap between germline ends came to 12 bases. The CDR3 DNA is TGTGCCAGCAGCCCAGCCGGGGGTTACGAGCAGTACTTC. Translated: CASSPAGGYEQYF.

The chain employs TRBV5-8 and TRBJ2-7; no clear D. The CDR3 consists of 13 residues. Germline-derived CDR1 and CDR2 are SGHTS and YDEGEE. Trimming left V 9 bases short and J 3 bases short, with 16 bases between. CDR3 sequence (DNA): TGTGCCACTGCCAGCGACCTAAGCTACGAGCAGTACTTC. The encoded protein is CATASDLSYEQYF.

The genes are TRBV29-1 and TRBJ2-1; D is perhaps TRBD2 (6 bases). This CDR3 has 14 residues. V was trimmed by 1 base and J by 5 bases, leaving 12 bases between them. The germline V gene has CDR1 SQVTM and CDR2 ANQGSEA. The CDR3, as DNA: TGCAGCGTTGAAGTCCGCGGGACGGACAATGAGCAGTTCTTC. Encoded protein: CSVEVRGTDNEQFF.

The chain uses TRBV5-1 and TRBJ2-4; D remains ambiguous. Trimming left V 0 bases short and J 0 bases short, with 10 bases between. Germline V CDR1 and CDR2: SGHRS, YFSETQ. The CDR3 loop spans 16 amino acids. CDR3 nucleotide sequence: TGCGCCAGCAGCTTGGGAGGACGAACAGCCAAAAACATTCAGTACTTC. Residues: CASSLGGRTAKNIQYF.

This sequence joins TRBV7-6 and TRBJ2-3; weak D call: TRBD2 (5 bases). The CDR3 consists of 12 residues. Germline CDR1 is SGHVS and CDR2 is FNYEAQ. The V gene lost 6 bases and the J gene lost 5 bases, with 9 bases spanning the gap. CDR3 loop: CASSNAGDTQYF. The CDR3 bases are TGTGCCAGCAGTAACGCGGGAGATACGCAGTATTTT.

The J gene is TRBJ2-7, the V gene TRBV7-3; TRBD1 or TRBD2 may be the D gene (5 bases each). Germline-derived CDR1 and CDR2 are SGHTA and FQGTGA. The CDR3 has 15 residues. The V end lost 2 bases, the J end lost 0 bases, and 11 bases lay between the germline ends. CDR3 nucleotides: TGTGCCAGCAGCTTAGGATGGGGGAGCTCCTACGAGCAGTACTTC. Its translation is CASSLGWGSSYEQYF.

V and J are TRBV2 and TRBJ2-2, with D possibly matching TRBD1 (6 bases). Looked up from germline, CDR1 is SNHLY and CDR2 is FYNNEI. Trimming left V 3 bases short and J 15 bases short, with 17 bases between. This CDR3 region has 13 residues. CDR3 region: CASSETGPRLMFF. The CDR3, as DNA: TGTGCCAGCAGTGAGACAGGCCCCCGGTTGATGTTTTTT.

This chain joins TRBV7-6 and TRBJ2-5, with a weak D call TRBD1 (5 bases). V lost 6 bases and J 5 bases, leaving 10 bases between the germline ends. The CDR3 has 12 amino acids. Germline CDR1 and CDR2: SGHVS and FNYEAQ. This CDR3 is CASSSRAETQYF. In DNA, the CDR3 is TGTGCCAGCAGTAGCAGGGCCGAGACCCAGTACTTC.

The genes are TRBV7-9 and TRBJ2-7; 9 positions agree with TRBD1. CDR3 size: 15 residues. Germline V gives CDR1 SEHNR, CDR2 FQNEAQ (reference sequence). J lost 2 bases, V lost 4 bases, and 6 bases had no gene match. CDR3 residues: CASSSDRGTTYEQYF. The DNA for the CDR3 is TGTGCCAGCAGCTCGGACAGGGGTACGACCTACGAGCAGTACTTC.

This chain's CDR3 is CASSDQRSDLATEAFF. The CDR3 nucleotides are TGCGCCAGCAGCGATCAGAGGTCAGACCTTGCCACTGAAGCTTTCTTT. The rearrangement uses TRBV4-1 and TRBJ1-1; the D is unclear. V lost 5 bases, J lost 4 bases, and 20 bases lay in between. The CDR3 totals 16 residues. CDR1 is MGHRA and CDR2 is YSYEKL in the germline V gene.

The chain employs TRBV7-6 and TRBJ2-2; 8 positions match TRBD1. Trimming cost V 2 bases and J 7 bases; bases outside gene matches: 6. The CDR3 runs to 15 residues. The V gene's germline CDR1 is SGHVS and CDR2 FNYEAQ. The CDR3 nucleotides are TGTGCCAGCAGCTTACGGCAGGGGGCTTTCGGGGAGCTGTTTTTT. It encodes CASSLRQGAFGELFF.

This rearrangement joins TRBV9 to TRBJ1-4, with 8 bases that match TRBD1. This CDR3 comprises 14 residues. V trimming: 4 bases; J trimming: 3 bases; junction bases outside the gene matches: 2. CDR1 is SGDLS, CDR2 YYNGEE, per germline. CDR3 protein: CASSTGGANEKLFF. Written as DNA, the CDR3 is TGTGCCAGCAGCACAGGGGGGGCTAATGAAAAACTGTTTTTT.

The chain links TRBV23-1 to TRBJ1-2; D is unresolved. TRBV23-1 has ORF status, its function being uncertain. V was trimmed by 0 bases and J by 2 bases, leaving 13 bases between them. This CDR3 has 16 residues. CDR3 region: CASSQSLGYGNYGYTF. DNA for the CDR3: TGCGCCAGCAGTCAATCGTTGGGGTATGGGAACTATGGCTACACCTTC.

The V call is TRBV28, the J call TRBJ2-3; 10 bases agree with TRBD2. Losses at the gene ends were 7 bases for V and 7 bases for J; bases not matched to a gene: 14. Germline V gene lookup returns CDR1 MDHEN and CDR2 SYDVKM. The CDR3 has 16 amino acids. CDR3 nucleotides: TGTGCCAGCACTCCTGCCCTAGCGGGAGTTTTAAATACGCAGTATTTT. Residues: CASTPALAGVLNTQYF.

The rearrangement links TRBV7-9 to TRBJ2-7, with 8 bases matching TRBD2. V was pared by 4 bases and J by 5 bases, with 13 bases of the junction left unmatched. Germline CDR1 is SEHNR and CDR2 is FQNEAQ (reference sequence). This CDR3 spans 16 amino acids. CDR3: CASSSSRSGRIDEQYF. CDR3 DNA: TGTGCCAGCAGCTCCTCCCGAAGCGGGAGAATCGACGAGCAGTACTTC.

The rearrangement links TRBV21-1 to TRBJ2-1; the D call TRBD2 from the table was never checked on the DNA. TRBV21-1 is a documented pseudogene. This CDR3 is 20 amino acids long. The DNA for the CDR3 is TGTGCCAGCAGCAAAGTATTTCTTTTGTTGACTAGCGGAGGGGGAAATGAGCAGTTCTTC. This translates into CASSKVFLLLTSGGGNEQFF.

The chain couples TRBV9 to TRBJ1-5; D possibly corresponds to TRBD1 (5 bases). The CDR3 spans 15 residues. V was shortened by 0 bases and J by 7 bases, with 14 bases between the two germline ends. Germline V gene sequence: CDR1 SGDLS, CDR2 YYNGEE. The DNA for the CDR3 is TGTGCCAGCAGCGTAGAGGGGTCAGATTTACAGCCCCAGCATTTT. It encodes CASSVEGSDLQPQHF.

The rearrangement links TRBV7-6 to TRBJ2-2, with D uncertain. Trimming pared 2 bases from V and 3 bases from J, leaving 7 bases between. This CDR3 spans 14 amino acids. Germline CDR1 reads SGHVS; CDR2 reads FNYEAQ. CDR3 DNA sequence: TGTGCCAGCAGCTTATACCAGCACACCGGGGAGCTGTTTTTT. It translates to CASSLYQHTGELFF.

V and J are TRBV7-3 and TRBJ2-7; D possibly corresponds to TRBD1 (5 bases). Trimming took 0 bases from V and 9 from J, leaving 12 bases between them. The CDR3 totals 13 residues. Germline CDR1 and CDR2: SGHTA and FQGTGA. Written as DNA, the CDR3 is TGTGCCAGCAGCTTAACCCAGGGTGGCGGGCAGTACTTC. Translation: CASSLTQGGGQYF.

In DNA form, the CDR3 reads TGTGCCAGAGGGGGTACTACCGGGACTCCATACAATGAGCAGTTCTTC. Protein sequence: CARGGTTGTPYNEQFF. The chain couples TRBV2 to TRBJ2-1; D is possibly TRBD1 or TRBD2 (6 bases each). The CDR3 extends over 16 amino acids. Trimming took off 9 bases at V and 4 bases at J, with 22 bases between the two ends. The germline V gene encodes CDR1 SNHLY and CDR2 FYNNEI.

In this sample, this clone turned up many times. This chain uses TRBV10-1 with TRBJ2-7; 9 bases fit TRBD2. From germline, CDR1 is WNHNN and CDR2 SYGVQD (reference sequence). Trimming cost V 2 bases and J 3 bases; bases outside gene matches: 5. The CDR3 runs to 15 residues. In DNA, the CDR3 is TGCGCCAGCAGTGAGATTCGCGGGGGGGTCTACGAGCAGTACTTC. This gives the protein CASSEIRGGVYEQYF.

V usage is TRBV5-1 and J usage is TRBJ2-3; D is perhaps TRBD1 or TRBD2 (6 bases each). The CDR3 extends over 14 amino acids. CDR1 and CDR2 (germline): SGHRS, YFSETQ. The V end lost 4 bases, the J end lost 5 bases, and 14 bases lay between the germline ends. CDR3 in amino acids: CASSAQGGQDTQYF. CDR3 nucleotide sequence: TGCGCCAGCAGCGCACAAGGGGGGCAAGATACGCAGTATTTT.

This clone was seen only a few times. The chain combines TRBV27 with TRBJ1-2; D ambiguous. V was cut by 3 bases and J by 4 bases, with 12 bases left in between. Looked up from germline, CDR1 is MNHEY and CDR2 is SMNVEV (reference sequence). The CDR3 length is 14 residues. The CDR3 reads CASSFNGRSYGYTF. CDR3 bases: TGTGCCAGCAGTTTTAATGGTAGGAGCTATGGCTACACCTTC.

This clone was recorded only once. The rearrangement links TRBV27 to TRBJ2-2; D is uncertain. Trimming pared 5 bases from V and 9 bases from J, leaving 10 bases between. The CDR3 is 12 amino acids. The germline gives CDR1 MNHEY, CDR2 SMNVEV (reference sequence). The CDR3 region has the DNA TGTGCCAGCAGTGAAGGGCACCGGGAGCTGTTTTTT. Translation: CASSEGHRELFF.